Sequencing of this T cell receptor (beta chain) was carried out in a study of T cell responses to AZD1222 COVID-19 vaccine. Study-wide background: Second doses that came at about 4 or about 12 weeks were put together. Study-level points and caveats: Clonal diversity may have been underestimated, and the donors were mostly white British, with more females than males. Nearly half of unique spike-specific TCRs reportedly avoided B.1.351 and B.1.1.7 mutated regions.

TCRdb keeps only in-frame clones here, not all; method: immunoSEQ multiplex PCR. The table includes about 160,000 clones, around 90% detected once. CDR1 and CDR2 from the germline V gene are LNHDA and SQIVND (reference sequence). The trim removed 6 bases at V and 4 bases at J, leaving 5 bases unmatched. The CDR3 is made up of 14 amino acids. This clone was picked up one time. Its target is unknown. The source material was peripheral blood, sampled on day 0 of AZD1222 vaccination. The origin of this receptor is an adult in good health. The V gene is TRBV19, the J gene TRBJ2-1; 8 bases align to TRBD1. The CDR3 coding sequence is TGTGCCAGTAGGGGACAGGCGACTTACAATGAGCAGTTCTTC. Protein product: CASRGQATYNEQFF.